The present entry profiles one T cell receptor (beta chain) with its context. The antigen is not known. The record originates from a study of graft-versus-host responses after intestinal transplantation. The CDR3 loop spans 14 amino acids. Trimming left V 4 bases short and J 4 bases short, with 8 bases between. The germline V gene encodes CDR1 MNHEY and CDR2 SVGAGI. The table came from immunoSEQ multiplex PCR; TCRdb's copy has only in-frame clones and leaves some out. Altogether about 73,000 clones are present, around 90% being singletons, with the ten largest covering about 4%. The receptor was derived from a human donor who was the organ donor for an intestinal transplant. Sequences were derived from unstimulated CD8+ T cells sorted from spleen or lymph node cells, sampled before transplant. The chain employs TRBV6-5 and TRBJ1-6, with no clear D. CDR3 DNA sequence: TGTGCCAGCAGTTCGTCCCTTTATAATTCACCCCTCCACTTT. Translating it yields CASSSSLYNSPLHF.